A single sample is the source of the 15 T cell receptor beta chains below, sequenced in a study of prognosis after radiotherapy for stage I lung cancer. Genomic DNA was subjected to two-round multiplex PCR for amplification of TCR beta CDR3. For every TRBV and TRBJ gene, a specific primer was used in first-round PCR. TCRdb fed the multiplex PCR reads into MiXCR, producing one record per CDR3 protein. Here the sample spans about 51,000 distinct CDR3 sequences, under 45% being singletons. Sequenced material: PBMCs, taken before or after stereotactic body radiation therapy (not recorded which). These TCRs come from a donor at least 50 years old with non-small cell lung cancer.

This clonotype was found many times. V usage is TRBV12-3 or TRBV12-4 and J usage is TRBJ1-2, with 9 bases lining up with TRBD1. The CDR3 contains 14 residues. Trimming removed 5 bases from V and 8 bases from J; junction bases left unmatched: 9. CDR3 coding DNA: TGTGCCAGCAGTACCCGGGACAGGGCGAGGGGCTACACCTTC. This translates into CASSTRDRARGYTF.

A word on this clonotype: A much bigger clone sits one base away, suggesting this may be a read error. The rearrangement uses TRBV10-3 and TRBJ1-1; the D is unclear. Per germline, CDR1 ENHRY and CDR2 SYGVKD. This CDR3 spans 15 amino acids. CDR3: CAISGVRNMNTESFF. The CDR3 DNA follows: TGTGCCATCAGTGGAGTAAGGAACATGAACACTGAATCTTTCTTT.

This clonotype occurred many times. The CDR3 sequence is CATGRGSGNTIYF. DNA for the CDR3: TGTGCCACTGGACGGGGCTCTGGAAACACCATATATTTT. This chain links TRBV10-3 with TRBJ1-3; D is ambiguous. Trimming pared 10 bases from V and 0 bases from J, leaving 10 bases between. The CDR3 spans 13 residues. Germline values: CDR1 ENHRY, CDR2 SYGVKD.

Of note for this clonotype: A much larger clone differs from this one at a single base, so this may be a read error. The chain combines TRBV6-1 with TRBJ2-1; 8 positions match TRBD2. The CDR3 contains 13 residues. Germline CDR1 is MNHNS and CDR2 is SASEGT. The CDR3 reads CACSGSAGDEQFF. The CDR3 nucleotides read TGTGCCTGCAGTGGATCAGCGGGAGATGAGCAGTTCTTC.

A word on this clonotype: Being one base from a much bigger clone, this may be a read error. The chain joins TRBV28 to TRBJ2-5; D not certain. With 6 bases removed from V and 5 bases from J, the gap between germline ends came to 16 bases. CDR3 size: 14 residues. Germline V gene lookup returns CDR1 MDHEN and CDR2 SYDVKM. CDR3 nucleotides: TGTGCCAGCAGACCGCCGTCCCTCGGGGAGACCCAGTACTTC. It yields the protein CASRPPSLGETQYF.

This clonotype was counted ten times or more. The CDR3 loop reads CASSISAGSSYQPQHF. The CDR3 DNA reads TGTGCCAGTAGTATATCTGCGGGCAGCAGTTATCAGCCCCAGCATTTT. This chain joins TRBV19 and TRBJ1-5; no definite D call. V lost 2 bases and J lost 5, with 16 bases in between. This CDR3 is 16 amino acids long. Germline CDR1 is LNHDA and CDR2 is SQIVND (reference sequence).

This clonotype was observed a few times. A read error may be the cause here, since a much bigger clone is one base away. V usage is TRBV4-3 and J usage is TRBJ1-1; D possibly corresponds to TRBD1 (5 bases). This CDR3 comprises 15 residues. Germline V gives CDR1 LGHNA, CDR2 YSLEER. V was shortened by 7 bases and J by 1 base, with 16 bases between the two germline ends. The CDR3 protein is CASIRGGGSNTEAFF. CDR3 in DNA: TGCGCCAGCATCCGGGGTGGGGGTTCGAACACTGAAGCTTTCTTT.

This chain joins TRBV6-4 and TRBJ1-2, with D possibly TRBD1 on 5 matching bases. This CDR3 has 12 amino acids. In germline, CDR1 is MRHNA, CDR2 SNTAGT. V was clipped by 11 bases and J by 11 bases, with 21 bases between them. Written as DNA, the CDR3 is TGTGCCGGGTCCCGGGGAGGGGAGTGTTACACCTTC. Its translation is CAGSRGGECYTF.

A word on this clonotype: Just one base apart from a much larger clone, this may be a read error. The chain combines TRBV4-2 with TRBJ2-5; no clear D gene. CDR3 length: 18 residues. Germline V CDR1 and CDR2: LGHNA, YNFKEQ. In DNA form, the CDR3 reads TGTGCCAGCAGCCAAGATCCCCGGTCGATGGCAGACACAGAGACCCATTACTTC. This encodes CASSQDPRSMADTETHYF.

About this clonotype: An end of the junction does not agree with germline; a read error may underlie this. The chain recombines TRBV4-2 with TRBJ2-1; the D gene could be TRBD1 or TRBD2 (5 bases each). Germline V lookup: CDR1 LGHNA, CDR2 YNFKEQ. This CDR3 comprises 14 residues. The CDR3 here is CASSPSRGVDDQFF. CDR3 DNA: TGTGCCAGCAGCCCTTCAAGGGGAGTGGATGATCAGTTCTTC.

The gene calls are TRBV6-9 and TRBJ1-5, with no clear D. V gave up 4 bases and J gave up 5 bases, with 9 bases separating them. CDR1 MNHGY and CDR2 SVAAGI come from the germline V gene. The CDR3 consists of 13 residues. CDR3 residues: CASSWGSDQPQHF. The DNA for the CDR3 is TGTGCCAGCAGTTGGGGATCGGATCAGCCCCAGCATTTT.

The J gene is TRBJ2-1, the V gene TRBV6-1; D unresolved. Deletions cut 5 bases from V and 9 bases from J, with 20 bases between. Germline-derived CDR1 and CDR2 are MNHNS and SASEGT. The CDR3 is 15 residues long. The CDR3: CASSPGQSSLGEQFF. As DNA, the CDR3 is TGTGCCAGCAGTCCCGGGCAATCCTCCTTGGGTGAGCAGTTCTTC.

This clonotype was counted only a few times. This chain connects TRBV10-3 to TRBJ2-1, with 8 positions matching TRBD2. Germline assignment: CDR1 ENHRY and CDR2 SYGVKD. With V trimmed by 6 bases and J by 3 bases, 4 bases remained unmatched. CDR3 length equals 14 residues. Written as DNA, the CDR3 is TGTGCCATCAGCCCAGCGGGAGACTACAATGAGCAGTTCTTC. This sequence encodes CAISPAGDYNEQFF.

This clonotype occurred many times. The rearrangement uses TRBV12-3 or TRBV12-4 and TRBJ1-4; D perhaps matches TRBD1 (5 bases). CDR3 size: 14 residues. V lost 5 bases and J 3 bases, leaving 10 bases between the germline ends. The CDR3 DNA follows: TGTGCCAGCAGTATGGGGCGGGCTAATGAAAAACTGTTTTTT. This encodes CASSMGRANEKLFF.

Only a few counts were recorded for this clonotype. A far bigger clonotype differs at one base, so this is likely a read error. The chain links TRBV7-2 to TRBJ1-2, with D possibly TRBD1 on 5 matching bases. From germline, CDR1 is SGHTA and CDR2 FQGNSA. The CDR3 loop spans 13 amino acids. The CDR3 region is CASSATEVYVYTF. The CDR3 DNA follows: TGTGCCAGCAGCGCGACAGAGGTCTATGTCTACACCTTC.